A single sample gave rise to the 19 T cell receptor beta chains below, sequenced in a study of T cell responses to AZD1222 COVID-19 vaccine listed by TCRdb under 2021. Libraries came from the immunoSEQ multiplex PCR assay. As stored in TCRdb, this immuneACCESS dataset retains in-frame rearrangements with V and J assigned. A fraction of the clones does not appear; measured against another copy, unresolved V genes explain less than half of the discrepancy, and the remainder lacks a known reason. The sample table records roughly 150,000 clones; around 87% of these occur just once. The ten largest make up over 8% of the sample. The meaning of the sample's time point label: about 28 days (+/-7) after the second vaccine dose. Sequenced here: peripheral blood, sampled 28 days after the second AZD1222 dose. The receptor set was obtained from an adult who received the AZD1222 COVID-19 vaccine.

The chain uses TRBV5-1 and TRBJ2-1; D is possibly TRBD1 or TRBD2 (5 bases each). CDR1 is SGHRS, CDR2 YFSETQ, per germline. The ends were cut back, 4 bases at V and 0 bases at J, with 14 bases in the middle. The CDR3 extends over 16 amino acids. CDR3: CASSPYAGSSYNEQFF. The CDR3 coding sequence is TGCGCCAGCAGCCCCTATGCAGGGAGCTCCTACAATGAGCAGTTCTTC.

The chain combines TRBV6-1 with TRBJ1-1, with a tentative D call TRBD1 (6 bases). The V gene lost 5 bases and the J gene lost 3 bases, with 13 bases spanning the gap. CDR1 MNHNS and CDR2 SASEGT come from the germline V gene. The CDR3 is made up of 14 amino acids. CDR3 DNA sequence: TGTGCCAGCAGTCCCCAGGGGAGGGACACTGAAGCTTTCTTT. This sequence encodes CASSPQGRDTEAFF.

The J gene is TRBJ1-6, the V gene TRBV6-6; possibly TRBD1 for D (6 bases). Germline-derived CDR1 and CDR2 are MNHNY and SVGAGI (reference sequence). This CDR3 comprises 12 residues. V gave up 6 bases and J gave up 7 bases, with 7 bases separating them. The DNA for the CDR3 is TGTGCCAGCAGAACAGGGAATTCACCCCTCCACTTT. Its translation: CASRTGNSPLHF.

The rearrangement links TRBV4-3 to TRBJ2-7; no firm D call. The CDR3 has 15 amino acids. V dropped 0 bases and J dropped 2 bases, with 11 bases sitting between them. Germline V gene sequence: CDR1 LGHNA, CDR2 YSLEER. The CDR3 DNA follows: TGCGCCAGCAGCCAAGATGGAGCCGGCACCTACGAGCAGTACTTC. Translation: CASSQDGAGTYEQYF.

The gene calls are TRBV6-5 and TRBJ1-6; 8 bases are a match to TRBD1. The CDR3 has 15 residues. Germline lookup yields CDR1 MNHEY and CDR2 SVGAGI. After removal of 7 bases from V and 7 bases from J, the junction contained 9 bases not matched to a gene. CDR3 amino acids: CASIPGQGRNSPLHF. The DNA for the CDR3 is TGTGCCAGCATACCCGGACAGGGCCGAAATTCACCCCTCCACTTT.

The rearrangement joins TRBV15 to TRBJ2-1, with 12 bases matching TRBD2. The germline V gene has CDR1 LNHNV and CDR2 YYDKDF (reference sequence). V shed 7 bases and J 7 bases; nucleotides not matched to a gene: 2. The CDR3 contains 13 residues. The CDR3 reads CATKGTSGNEQFF. For the CDR3, the DNA is TGTGCCACCAAGGGGACTAGCGGGAATGAGCAGTTCTTC.

The CDR3 spells CSVQSRDWRLGSYNEQFF. The CDR3 DNA is TGCAGCGTCCAAAGCCGGGACTGGCGTTTAGGCTCCTACAATGAGCAGTTCTTC. The V and J genes are TRBV29-1 and TRBJ2-1, with D possibly being TRBD2 (6 bases). The germline V and J ends were trimmed by 6 bases and 0 bases, with 24 bases remaining between them. The CDR3 sequence is 18 residues long. Per germline, CDR1 SQVTM and CDR2 ANQGSEA.

The CDR3 DNA reads as TGTGCCAGCAGCGGTAGTAGCGGGAGTAGCTCCTACAATGAGCAGTTCTTC. Protein sequence: CASSGSSGSSSYNEQFF. The chain uses TRBV9 and TRBJ2-1, with 9 bases fitting TRBD2. The CDR3 runs 17 residues. The J segment lost 0 bases and the V segment lost 3 bases, leaving 7 bases of the junction unmatched. Looked up from germline, CDR1 is SGDLS and CDR2 is YYNGEE.

The chain carries TRBV28 and TRBJ2-7; 8 positions match TRBD1. From germline, CDR1 is MDHEN and CDR2 SYDVKM. The CDR3 is 14 amino acids. J was trimmed by 5 bases and V by 6 bases; bases with no gene match: 9. The CDR3 sequence is CASSSPDRGNEQYF. CDR3 coding DNA: TGTGCCAGCAGCTCACCCGACAGGGGCAACGAGCAGTACTTC.

The V gene is TRBV29-1, the J gene TRBJ1-2; D might be TRBD1 (5 bases). V lost 3 bases to trimming and J lost 3 bases, with 5 bases between them. Germline assignment: CDR1 SQVTM and CDR2 ANQGSEA. The CDR3 length is 11 residues. In nucleotides, the CDR3 is TGCAGCGTTGACAGGGACTATGGCTACACCTTC. It encodes CSVDRDYGYTF.

The chain links TRBV28 to TRBJ1-5; 10 bases match TRBD1. CDR3 length: 14 residues. Germline assignment: CDR1 MDHEN and CDR2 SYDVKM. The ends lost 5 bases at V and 6 bases at J; junction bases unmatched: 4. For the CDR3, the DNA is TGTGCCAGCAGTCCCGACAGGGGGCGTCAGCCCCAGCATTTT. Protein sequence: CASSPDRGRQPQHF.

This sequence joins TRBV28 and TRBJ1-2; a weak D match, TRBD1 (6 bases). This CDR3 comprises 19 residues. From germline, CDR1 is MDHEN and CDR2 SYDVKM. The V gene lost 4 bases and the J gene lost 6 bases, with 30 bases spanning the gap. In nucleotides, the CDR3 is TGTGCCAGCAGTTCCCTCGTGGGACAAACAAAAGGGTTTTTAAATGGCTACACCTTC. This codes for CASSSLVGQTKGFLNGYTF.

CDR3 DNA: TGTGCCAGCAGCGCACTCGGGACAGGGGCTCTCGAGCAGTACTTC. This encodes CASSALGTGALEQYF. This chain connects TRBV5-6 to TRBJ2-7, with 10 positions matching TRBD1. V lost 4 bases, J lost 6 bases, and 10 bases stayed unmatched. The CDR3 spans 15 residues. CDR1 and CDR2 from the germline V gene are SGHDT and YYEEEE.

V gene TRBV6-5 combines with J gene TRBJ2-3, with no clear D. The CDR3 runs 14 residues. Germline V gene sequence: CDR1 MNHEY, CDR2 SVGAGI. The ends were cut back, 7 bases at V and 0 bases at J, with 11 bases in the middle. In DNA form, the CDR3 reads TGTGCCAGCATAGTGGACGCTAGCACAGATACGCAGTATTTT. It encodes CASIVDASTDTQYF.

This chain connects TRBV19 to TRBJ1-2, with 8 bases identical to TRBD1. Germline trimming cut 4 bases from V and 7 bases from J; bases unmatched to any gene: 8. The CDR3 runs 14 residues. Germline CDR1 and CDR2: LNHDA and SQIVND (reference sequence). The CDR3 coding sequence is TGTGCCAGTAGTACTAACGGACAGGGTGGTGGCTACACCTTC. This encodes CASSTNGQGGGYTF.

The chain uses TRBV27 and TRBJ2-2; D is uncertain. The CDR3 sequence is 14 residues long. Germline assignment: CDR1 MNHEY and CDR2 SMNVEV (reference sequence). V was shortened by 6 bases and J by 4 bases, with 12 bases between the two germline ends. This chain's CDR3 is CASRTEQFTGELFF. DNA of the CDR3: TGTGCCAGCAGGACGGAACAATTCACCGGGGAGCTGTTTTTT.

The chain is built from TRBV15 and TRBJ2-3; 7 bases map to TRBD2. The length of the CDR3 is 16 residues. Trimming took 1 base from V and 5 from J; bases not matched to a gene: 9. Germline-derived CDR1 and CDR2 are LNHNV and YYDKDF (reference sequence). As DNA, the CDR3 is TGTGCCACCAGCAGAGGGTCTAGCGGAGTTGGAGATACGCAGTATTTT. Its translation: CATSRGSSGVGDTQYF.

The CDR3 sequence is CASSQRVGVDEQFF. The DNA of the CDR3 is TGTGCCAGCAGCCAGAGGGTAGGTGTCGATGAGCAGTTCTTC. The rearrangement joins TRBV3-1 (or the pseudogene TRBV3-2) to TRBJ2-1, with D possibly TRBD2 on 5 matching bases. The V end was cut by 3 bases, the J end by 8 bases, with 14 bases between. The germline V gene encodes CDR1 LGHDT and CDR2 YNNKEL (reference sequence). The CDR3 has 14 amino acids.

CDR3: CASSPRDLSYGYTF. Written as DNA, the CDR3 is TGTGCCAGCAGTCCCAGGGATCTGAGCTATGGCTACACCTTC. The V and J genes are TRBV6-2 or TRBV6-3 and TRBJ1-2; D may be TRBD1 (5 bases). V was clipped by 5 bases and J by 4 bases, with 14 bases between them. The CDR3 length is 14 residues. CDR1 MNHEY and CDR2 SVGEGT come from the germline V gene.